These 32 T cell receptor beta chains were sequenced from one sample in a study of identical twins. TCRdb passed the 5' RACE reads through MiXCR, listing each CDR3 protein once. The sample holds some 1,700,000 distinct CDR3 sequences, less than 40% seen once. The source material was cord blood. Every receptor here comes from a newborn girl in good health.

This clonotype showed up many times. The chain combines TRBV29-1 with TRBJ2-1; no firm D call. V was clipped by 4 bases and J by 7 bases, with 11 bases between them. The CDR3 sequence is 12 residues long. Germline loops: CDR1 SQVTM, CDR2 ANQGSEA. CDR3 sequence: CSVANVGNEQFF. In nucleotides, the CDR3 is TGCAGCGTTGCCAACGTTGGGAATGAGCAGTTCTTC.

This clonotype appeared once. The chain is built from TRBV20-1 and TRBJ1-2; tentative D call: TRBD1 (5 bases). The germline CDR1 and CDR2 sequences are DFQATT and SNEGSKA (reference sequence). The CDR3 has 13 amino acids. The ends were cut back, 4 bases at V and 4 bases at J, with 13 bases in the middle. CDR3 nucleotides: TGCAGTGCTACCCAGGGCCAGGGCTATGGCTACACCTTC. It yields the protein CSATQGQGYGYTF.

This clonotype was detected a few times. J is TRBJ2-7 and V is TRBV5-6; D is ambiguous. Trimming took off 0 bases at V and 2 bases at J, with 12 bases between the two ends. Germline CDR1 reads SGHDT; CDR2 reads YYEEEE. This CDR3 is 15 amino acids long. The CDR3: CASSLAAAVAYEQYF. The CDR3 DNA reads TGTGCCAGCAGCTTGGCGGCGGCAGTCGCCTACGAGCAGTACTTC.

The chain links TRBV20-1 to TRBJ2-3; weak D call: TRBD2 (6 bases). CDR1 is DFQATT, CDR2 SNEGSKA, per germline (reference sequence). The CDR3 consists of 14 residues. V was cut by 1 base and J by 4 bases, with 12 bases left in between. CDR3 region: CSARGPSVADTQYF. CDR3 nucleotide sequence: TGCAGTGCTAGAGGGCCTAGCGTAGCAGATACGCAGTATTTT.

In its sample, this clonotype was seen many times. This chain joins TRBV28 and TRBJ2-7; TRBD1 agrees at 7 bases. Germline loops: CDR1 MDHEN, CDR2 SYDVKM. This CDR3 has 14 residues. J lost 0 bases, V lost 3 bases, and 2 bases had no gene match. The CDR3 DNA sequence: TGTGCCAGCAGTTTTGGACAGGCCTCCTACGAGCAGTACTTC. Translated: CASSFGQASYEQYF. The variable domain in full, with the rest retrieved from reference TRBV28 and TRBJ2-7, is DVKVTQSSRYLVKRTGEKVFLECVQDMDHENMFWYRQDPGLGLRLIYFSYDVKMKEKGDIPEGYSVSREKKERFSLILESASTNQTSMYLCASSFGQASYEQYFGPGTRLTVT.

Note on this clonotype: The junction departs from the called germline gene at one end, perhaps through a read error. V and J are TRBV5-1 and TRBJ2-5; D unclear. The V gene's germline CDR1 is SGHRS and CDR2 YFSETQ. This CDR3 comprises 19 residues. CDR3 DNA sequence: TGCGCCAGCAGCTTGGTTAGGGCTAGTGGCCCGTTACGCCAACAGACCCAGTACTTC. It codes for CASSLVRASGPLRQQTQYF.

This clonotype turned up a few times. The chain has TRBV15 and TRBJ2-5, with D uncertain. TRBJ2-4 matches the DNA end more closely, so the J call is doubtful. The CDR3 has 16 amino acids. The germline V gene encodes CDR1 LNHNV and CDR2 YYDKDF (reference sequence). Here the CDR3 DNA reads TGTGCCACCAGCAGAGAACCTTCGATAAAAAGGGTCATTCAGTACTTC. The encoded protein is CATSREPSIKRVIQYF.

The chain recombines TRBV20-1 with TRBJ2-1, with 7 bases matching TRBD2. Germline V gene lookup returns CDR1 DFQATT and CDR2 SNEGSKA (reference sequence). Trimming removed 3 bases from V and 0 bases from J; junction bases left unmatched: 8. This CDR3 comprises 16 residues. CDR3 in DNA: TGCAGTGCTAGCGGGCGACGGGAGGTCTCCTACAATGAGCAGTTCTTC. Translation gives CSASGRREVSYNEQFF.

This clonotype was picked up a small number of times. The chain employs TRBV20-1 and TRBJ2-3, with D perhaps TRBD1 (6 bases). This CDR3 region has 16 residues. CDR1 is DFQATT and CDR2 is SNEGSKA in the germline V gene (reference sequence). Trimming left V 6 bases short and J 0 bases short, with 19 bases between. CDR3 sequence reads: CSARNFRGTSTDTQYF. The CDR3 coding sequence is TGCAGTGCCCGAAACTTCAGGGGCACTAGCACAGATACGCAGTATTTT.

This clonotype occurred once. The genes are TRBV5-1 and TRBJ2-2; D may be TRBD1 (6 bases). The CDR3 spans 15 residues. Germline CDR1 and CDR2: SGHRS and YFSETQ. The V end was cut by 4 bases, the J end by 4 bases, with 14 bases between. The CDR3 bases are TGCGCCAGCAGCCAATCGACAGGATTCACCGGGGAGCTGTTTTTT. This codes for CASSQSTGFTGELFF.

The V call is TRBV12-3 or TRBV12-4, the J call TRBJ2-7, with 8 bases identical to TRBD1. Unmatched junction bases numbered 6, after V lost 6 bases and J lost 5 bases. The CDR3 is 13 amino acids. CDR3 in DNA: TGTGCCAGCAGACCTACAGGGGGAAACGAGCAGTACTTC. This sequence encodes CASRPTGGNEQYF.

Of note for this clonotype: It may be a read error: a sequence one base away is much more abundant. The chain links TRBV29-1 to TRBJ2-7, with a tentative D call TRBD1 (5 bases). Germline CDR1 is SQVTM and CDR2 is ANQGSEA. The CDR3 extends over 12 amino acids. With 7 bases removed from V and 7 bases from J, the gap between germline ends came to 17 bases. CDR3 bases: TGCAGCGCCGACAGACATACCAATGAGCAGTACTTC. Translating gives CSADRHTNEQYF.

This clonotype was observed many times. V usage is TRBV5-1 and J usage is TRBJ2-1; possible D gene TRBD1, 6 bases. The germline gives CDR1 SGHRS, CDR2 YFSETQ. CDR3 size: 13 residues. Trimming left V 1 base short and J 9 bases short, with 11 bases between. The CDR3 DNA follows: TGCGCCAGCAGCTTGATTGTAGGGGGTGAGCAGTTCTTC. As protein: CASSLIVGGEQFF.

This clonotype was counted a few times. The rearrangement uses TRBV20-1 and TRBJ2-1, with D perhaps TRBD2 (5 bases). CDR3 length: 14 amino acids. Germline V CDR1 and CDR2: DFQATT, SNEGSKA (reference sequence). V was cut by 6 bases and J by 2 bases, with 14 bases left in between. CDR3 residues: CSAEFPGTYNEQFF. Here the CDR3 DNA reads TGCAGTGCGGAATTCCCGGGAACCTACAATGAGCAGTTCTTC.

V gene TRBV7-8 combines with J gene TRBJ2-3, with D unclear. Germline CDR1 reads SGHVS; CDR2 reads FQNEAQ. CDR3 size: 17 residues. V lost 1 base to trimming and J lost 4 bases, with 18 bases between them. The DNA of the CDR3 is TGTGCCAGCAGCTTAGGTAATGCGGTAGATGAAGCAGATACGCAGTATTTT. Translation: CASSLGNAVDEADTQYF.

This chain joins TRBV18 and TRBJ2-3; maybe TRBD2 (6 bases). CDR3 length: 15 residues. Germline loops: CDR1 KGHSH, CDR2 LQKENI. The ends were cut back, 4 bases at V and 4 bases at J, with 15 bases in the middle. In DNA form, the CDR3 reads TGTGCCAGCTCACTCAAGACTAGGCAGGCAGATACGCAGTATTTT. Amino acids: CASSLKTRQADTQYF. Variable domain in full (rest from reference TRBV18 and TRBJ2-3): NAGVMQNPRHLVRRRGQEARLRCSPMKGHSHVYWYRQLPEEGLKFMVYLQKENIIDESGMPKERFSAEFPKEGPSILRIQQVVRGDSAAYFCASSLKTRQADTQYFGPGTRLTVL.

The V gene is TRBV20-1, the J gene TRBJ1-6, with 9 bases that match TRBD1. The CDR3 loop spans 14 amino acids. Germline CDR1 and CDR2: DFQATT and SNEGSKA (reference sequence). Unmatched junction bases numbered 9, after V lost 6 bases and J lost 9 bases. CDR3 sequence reads: CSARRTGDVSPLHF. The DNA for the CDR3 is TGCAGTGCGAGGAGGACAGGGGACGTTTCACCCCTCCACTTT.

With regard to this clonotype: An end of the junction differs from the germline gene, which may be a read error. J is TRBJ2-5 and V is TRBV5-1; 7 bases are a match to TRBD1. CDR1 is SGHRS and CDR2 is YFSETQ in the germline V gene. The CDR3 contains 14 residues. The chain's CDR3 is CASSTRDRQEIQYF. CDR3 nucleotides: TGCGCCAGCAGCACCCGGGACAGACAAGAGATCCAGTACTTC.

This clonotype was seen a handful of times. The J gene is TRBJ2-3, the V gene TRBV20-1; D is ambiguous. CDR3 length: 15 amino acids. CDR1 and CDR2 (germline): DFQATT, SNEGSKA (reference sequence). V was pared by 0 bases and J by 2 bases, with 12 bases between. DNA of the CDR3: TGCAGTGCTAGAGATCAACGACTTTTCACAGATACGCAGTATTTT. Its translation: CSARDQRLFTDTQYF.

The J gene is TRBJ2-2, the V gene TRBV20-1; D not certain. Trimming took off 4 bases at V and 9 bases at J, with 18 bases between the two ends. Per the germline V gene, CDR1 is DFQATT and CDR2 is SNEGSKA (reference sequence). The CDR3 covers 14 residues. The CDR3, as DNA: TGCAGTGCTACGCCTATGGCATTCGCCCGGGAGCTGTTTTTT. Protein: CSATPMAFARELFF.

The rearrangement links TRBV10-3 to TRBJ1-6; D not certain. This CDR3 is 13 amino acids long. Germline CDR1 and CDR2: ENHRY and SYGVKD. V lost 6 bases, J lost 8 bases, and 11 bases lay in between. CDR3 sequence (DNA): TGTGCCATCAGACTCGGATCCGATTCACCCCTCCACTTT. Residues: CAIRLGSDSPLHF.

The rearrangement uses TRBV12-3 or TRBV12-4 and TRBJ2-3; 9 bases align to TRBD2. V was clipped by 5 bases and J by 5 bases; unmatched bases: 14. The CDR3 covers 17 residues. The CDR3: CASSKGTLAGYIDTQYF. The DNA of the CDR3 is TGTGCCAGCAGTAAGGGAACTCTAGCGGGATATATAGATACGCAGTATTTT.

This chain uses TRBV11-2 with TRBJ1-2; 7 bases match TRBD1. With V trimmed by 6 bases and J by 6 bases, 10 bases remained unmatched. The CDR3 spans 14 residues. Germline V gene data show CDR1 as SGHAT and CDR2 as FQNNGV. The CDR3 loop is CASRPTGLPDGYTF. In DNA, the CDR3 is TGTGCCAGCAGACCGACAGGGCTACCCGATGGCTACACCTTC.

This clonotype has only a few counts. The chain carries TRBV20-1 and TRBJ2-7; the match to TRBD1 covers 10 bases. Per germline, CDR1 DFQATT and CDR2 SNEGSKA (reference sequence). This CDR3 is built from 16 residues. Trimming at V came to 1 base and at J to 4 bases, leaving 10 bases not matched to a gene. This CDR3 reads CSARGTPGQGKYEQYF. For the CDR3, the DNA is TGCAGTGCTAGAGGCACCCCGGGACAGGGGAAGTACGAGCAGTACTTC.

A few counts support this clonotype. The chain employs TRBV9 and TRBJ2-3; TRBD2 matches at 7 bases. J gave up 1 base and V 2 bases, and 4 bases lay outside the gene matches. The CDR3 is 15 residues long. Germline CDR1 SGDLS, CDR2 YYNGEE. CDR3 region: CASSVGTTRTDTQYF. CDR3 in DNA: TGTGCCAGCAGCGTCGGGACTACCCGCACAGATACGCAGTATTTT.

This chain joins TRBV12-3 or TRBV12-4 and TRBJ2-7; D unclear. CDR3 size: 13 residues. V lost 6 bases and J 2 bases, leaving 11 bases between the germline ends. CDR3 sequence (DNA): TGTGCCAGCAGCCCACATGCACCCTACGAGCAGTACTTC. Its translation: CASSPHAPYEQYF.

The table lists this clonotype with a few counts. This rearrangement joins TRBV3-1 to TRBJ2-3; no clear D. This CDR3 has 14 residues. The ends were cut back, 1 base at V and 2 bases at J, with 7 bases in the middle. Germline-derived CDR1 and CDR2 are LGHDT and YNNKEL (reference sequence). The CDR3 DNA reads TGTGCCAGCAGCCAAGCATCATACACAGATACGCAGTATTTT. As protein: CASSQASYTDTQYF.

V usage is TRBV4-2 and J usage is TRBJ1-2, with D tentatively TRBD1 (5 bases). The CDR3 spans 17 residues. V was shortened by 0 bases and J by 7 bases, with 21 bases between the two germline ends. The V gene's germline CDR1 is LGHNA and CDR2 YNFKEQ. CDR3 coding DNA: TGTGCCAGCAGCCAAGAGGCGGGGACCGTCGGGCAAGGTGGCTACACCTTC. This codes for CASSQEAGTVGQGGYTF.

This clonotype came up a few times. V usage is TRBV4-1 and J usage is TRBJ2-1; D may match TRBD1 or TRBD2 (5 bases each). Germline CDR1 and CDR2: MGHRA and YSYEKL. Trimming took off 1 base at V and 4 bases at J, with 8 bases between the two ends. The CDR3 extends over 14 amino acids. The CDR3 region is CASSQAGQYNEQFF. DNA of the CDR3: TGCGCCAGCAGCCAAGCGGGGCAATACAATGAGCAGTTCTTC.

The rearrangement uses TRBV7-9 and TRBJ2-5, with D tentatively TRBD1 or TRBD2 (5 bases each). This CDR3 region has 18 residues. Trimming pared 3 bases from V and 4 bases from J, leaving 24 bases between. Germline loops: CDR1 SEHNR, CDR2 FQNEAQ (reference sequence). The CDR3 loop is CASSFSHSRDLPPETQYF. In nucleotides, the CDR3 is TGTGCCAGCAGCTTTAGTCACTCCAGGGACCTACCCCCAGAGACCCAGTACTTC. Full variable domain (remainder filled in from reference TRBV7-9 and TRBJ2-5): DTGVSQNPRHKITKRGQNVTFRCDPISEHNRLYWYRQTLGQGPEFLTYFQNEAQLEKSRLLSDRFSAERPKGSFSTLEIQRTEQGDSAMYLCASSFSHSRDLPPETQYFGPGTRLLVL.

This clonotype was seen repeatedly, ten times or more. The chain couples TRBV6-1 to TRBJ2-3; D call uncertain. Trimming took off 3 bases at V and 3 bases at J, with 4 bases between the two ends. The CDR3 is 12 amino acids. Germline CDR1 and CDR2: MNHNS and SASEGT. CDR3 protein: CASSEVTDTQYF. The CDR3 region has the DNA TGTGCCAGCAGTGAGGTTACAGATACGCAGTATTTT.

This clonotype was seen a few times. This rearrangement joins TRBV2 to TRBJ2-5; possibly TRBD1 for D (5 bases). The end of the DNA is better explained by TRBJ2-7, so the J call may be wrong. The CDR3 is made up of 14 amino acids. Germline V gene lookup returns CDR1 SNHLY and CDR2 FYNNEI. The CDR3 loop reads CASTVLDSSGEQYF. CDR3 in DNA: TGTGCCAGCACCGTCCTTGACAGCTCGGGCGAGCAGTACTTC.